This T cell receptor (beta chain) came from a study of regulatory T cells in long-lasting Graves disease (dated by TCRdb to 2020 to 2023). As for the study more broadly: Persistent Graves' disease was defined as persistently positive TSH receptor autoantibodies together with antithyroid drug treatment for over 5 years. The study was registered as a clinical trial and conducted in China. A total of around 33 samples were covered by TCR sequencing, comprising around 13 persistent and approximately 20 newly diagnosed Graves' disease patients. Patients with persistent Graves' disease were compared with patients with newly diagnosed Graves' disease using TCR sequencing and RNA sequencing of peripheral blood. In the clinical cohort, patients with persistent Graves' disease had used antithyroid drugs for an average of roughly ten years. Points the paper makes about the study in general: Peripheral blood alone was examined, since thyroid tissue, which constituted the primary lesion, could not be accessed. Persistent disease showed preferential use of TRBV28, TRBJ1-2 and TRBJ2-5, whereas newly diagnosed disease favored TRBV20-1 and TRBJ2-1. A larger number of public clonotypes was shared among persistent patients (approximately 2,600) than among newly diagnosed patients (around 870). As a limitation, the authors acknowledged that the small sample size may reduce accuracy. Compared with newly diagnosed patients, persistent Graves' disease patients had lower TCR Shannon entropy and fewer highly expanded clones, which suggests clonal expansion. Sequencing and analysis were restricted to the TCR beta chain.

This clonotype came up many times. This clone's antigen is unknown. The input lacks base qualities; no much larger clone sits a single base away. Libraries came from multiplex PCR. The sample was run on an Illumina HiSeq 4000. TCR beta libraries were built with iRepertoire HTBI primers and Arm-PCR amplification of CDR3 regions. Before sequencing, the PCR products underwent gel purification. The authors' analysis ran thus. Gene usage analysis of CDR3 amino acid clonotypes relied on the roughly 67 TRBV and about 15 TRBJ segments identified across samples. Filtered high-quality paired reads were merged into contigs using COPE and FqMerger. BLAST was used to align contigs to IMGT TRBV, TRBD and TRBJ reference genes, and CDR3 was defined according to IMGT. Clonotypes above 0.1% frequency were classified as highly expanded clones. Shannon entropy was used to measure repertoire diversity, and the Gini coefficient was used to measure V-J evenness. A clonotype was considered public if more than one individual shared it. Through fastp at Q25 and MiXCR, TCRdb rebuilt clones from the public reads, retaining in-frame beta chains. Under each unique CDR3 protein, matching rows form one entry showing the most common genes and DNA. TCRdb's processing, not the authors' own work, is the source of the V and J calls. For this sample the table gives about 470,000 distinct CDR3 sequences, of which roughly 21% were detected only once. The top ten clones comprise around 7% of the sample.

This specimen's time point label, interpreted: persistent/refractory GD, antithyroid drugs over 5 years with positive TRAb. For both TCR sequencing and RNA sequencing, RNA was extracted from PBMCs using TRIzol. Graves' disease was diagnosed according to American Thyroid Association guidelines. Patients were recruited from an endocrinology department in Xi'an, China. Each patient gave 7.5 to 10 milliliters of peripheral blood, collected in an EDTA anticoagulant tube. Ficoll Paque Plus density gradient separation was used to isolate PBMCs, and no further T cell sorting was done. An Agilent 2100 Bioanalyzer and agarose gel were used to assess RNA quality, and a NanoDrop 2000 was used to measure RNA concentration. Trimming removed 4 bases from V and 3 bases from J, leaving 16 bases between the germline ends. CDR1 and CDR2, per the germline V gene, are SGHRS and YFSETQ. The CDR3 sequence holds 16 residues, the cysteine and phenylalanine included. Solely the CDR3 DNA is kept, with 48 bases framed from the first base.

Sample: peripheral blood mononuclear cells (PBMCs), taken when the disease was refractory, from a patient treated with antithyroid drugs. The sequence joins TRBV5-1 to TRBJ1-4; the D gene identity is not certain. The TCR was taken from a female donor with Graves disease. The encoded CDR3 is CASSASRDAANEKLFF. The nucleotide sequence is given as TGCGCCAGCAGCGCGTCCCGGGATGCCGCTAATGAAAAACTGTTTTTT.